These 32 T cell receptor beta chains share one sample of origin, sequenced in a study of blood T cell repertoires in COVID-19 (dated by TCRdb to the early 2020s). The receptor library was made with the immunoSEQ multiplex PCR assay. TCRdb mirrors the immuneACCESS table, restricted to in-frame sequences. Some clones are absent from its copies; in checked studies, under half trace to an unresolved V gene, and the reason for the others is unknown. The sample records around 59,000 clones, roughly four fifths of which are singletons. The ten largest clonotypes hold about 8.9% of the sample. Sequences were obtained from peripheral blood. The receptors shown here come from a human donor in a cohort sampled during active COVID-19.

The V gene is TRBV4-3, the J gene TRBJ2-5; no reliable D call. The germline V gene has CDR1 LGHNA and CDR2 YSLEER. The CDR3 loop spans 13 amino acids. V lost 0 bases and J 6 bases, leaving 8 bases between the germline ends. The CDR3 DNA reads as TGCGCCAGCAGCCAAGATCCTGCGAAGACCCAGTACTTC. It codes for CASSQDPAKTQYF.

The chain employs TRBV5-6 and TRBJ2-2; 12 bases are shared with TRBD2. Trimming at V came to 4 bases and at J to 5 bases, leaving 6 bases not matched to a gene. CDR1 is SGHDT and CDR2 is YYEEEE in the germline V gene. CDR3 length: 16 residues. The CDR3: CASSTWTSGDTGELFF. The CDR3 nucleotides read TGTGCCAGCAGCACCTGGACTAGCGGGGATACCGGGGAGCTGTTTTTT.

The chain joins TRBV27 to TRBJ2-1, with 9 positions matching TRBD1. This CDR3 has 14 amino acids. V shed 5 bases, J shed 8 bases, and the junction held 7 bases outside the gene matches. From germline, CDR1 is MNHEY and CDR2 SMNVEV (reference sequence). CDR3 sequence reads: CASSAENRGHEQFF. The CDR3 DNA reads TGTGCCAGCAGTGCGGAAAACAGGGGGCATGAGCAGTTCTTC.

The gene calls are TRBV4-1 and TRBJ2-1; 10 bases are shared with TRBD2. CDR1 and CDR2 (germline): MGHRA, YSYEKL. The junction had 12 bases not matched to a gene; V was cut back by 0 bases and J by 7 bases. The length of the CDR3 is 18 residues. CDR3 coding DNA: TGCGCCAGCAGCCAAGATCCCTCAGCTAGCGGGAGTCGGAATGAGCAGTTCTTC. It specifies CASSQDPSASGSRNEQFF.

Only one count was recorded for this clone. The chain couples TRBV23-1 to TRBJ2-5, with TRBD2 identical over 12 bases. TRBV23-1 is annotated as an ORF whose role is uncertain. This CDR3 contains 20 residues. Losses at the gene ends were 1 base for V and 4 bases for J; bases not matched to a gene: 16. CDR3 sequence (DNA): TGCGCCAGCAGTCAATTAAACCTCCAAAGACTAGCGGGAGATCGAGAGACCCAGTACTTC. Translating it yields CASSQLNLQRLAGDRETQYF.

The chain recombines TRBV6-2 or TRBV6-3 with TRBJ2-3; D is unclear. The ends were cut back, 2 bases at V and 3 bases at J, with 12 bases in the middle. The CDR3 has 15 amino acids. Germline-derived CDR1 and CDR2 are MNHEY and SVGEGT. CDR3 region: CASSYPLTPTDTQYF. The CDR3 coding sequence is TGTGCCAGCAGTTACCCCCTCACTCCGACAGATACGCAGTATTTT.

This clone appeared a few times. The V gene is TRBV30, the J gene TRBJ2-7; 13 bases line up with TRBD2. Germline V gene data show CDR1 as GTSNPN and CDR2 as SVGIG (reference sequence). The J segment lost 3 bases and the V segment lost 3 bases, leaving 5 bases of the junction unmatched. This CDR3 has 15 residues. Here the CDR3 DNA reads TGTGCCTGGAGGGCGGGACTAGCGGGAATCTACGAGCAGTACTTC. This translates into CAWRAGLAGIYEQYF.

This chain connects TRBV7-2 to TRBJ1-1; D is perhaps TRBD1 (6 bases). V lost 1 base to trimming and J lost 3 bases, with 12 bases between them. Germline CDR1 is SGHTA and CDR2 is FQGNSA. The CDR3 covers 15 residues. The CDR3 sequence is CASSLEFQGYTEAFF. CDR3 nucleotides: TGTGCCAGCAGCTTAGAGTTTCAGGGGTACACTGAAGCTTTCTTT.

V is TRBV7-9 and J is TRBJ2-1, with 9 bases aligning to TRBD2. Germline CDR1 and CDR2: SEHNR and FQNEAQ (reference sequence). V was pared by 6 bases and J by 5 bases, with 8 bases of the junction left unmatched. The CDR3 sequence is 15 residues long. CDR3 nucleotide sequence: TGTGCCAGCAGTCTTATAGCGGGAGCTAACAATGAGCAGTTCTTC. Protein sequence: CASSLIAGANNEQFF.

This clone was seen a single time. The V gene is TRBV18, the J gene TRBJ1-4; TRBD1 might be the D (6 bases). Germline CDR1 KGHSH, CDR2 LQKENI. This CDR3 is 14 amino acids long. Deletions cut 8 bases from V and 1 base from J, with 11 bases between. The CDR3: CASLRGGTNEKLFF. In DNA form, the CDR3 reads TGTGCCAGCCTACGAGGGGGAACTAATGAAAAACTGTTTTTT.

This clone was detected a few times. This chain joins TRBV5-5 and TRBJ2-3, with no clear D. Germline V gene lookup returns CDR1 SGHKS and CDR2 YYEKEE (reference sequence). The germline V and J ends were trimmed by 0 bases and 5 bases, with 4 bases remaining between them. The CDR3 loop spans 12 amino acids. The CDR3 nucleotides read TGTGCCAGCAGCTTGGGACTAGATACGCAGTATTTT. Translated: CASSLGLDTQYF.

The DNA of the CDR3 is TGTGCCAGCAGCCATCTGGGACTTTCCAATGAGCAGTTCTTC. Translating gives CASSHLGLSNEQFF. V usage is TRBV3-1 (or the pseudogene TRBV3-2) and J usage is TRBJ2-1; maybe TRBD2 (6 bases). The V gene lost 3 bases and the J gene lost 6 bases, with 12 bases spanning the gap. This CDR3 spans 14 amino acids. Germline V gene sequence: CDR1 LGHDT, CDR2 YNNKEL (reference sequence).

This clone occurred a few times. The J gene is TRBJ1-1, the V gene TRBV5-1; D is unclear. This CDR3 comprises 14 residues. Trimming removed 0 bases at V and 4 bases at J, with 10 bases between. CDR1 and CDR2 from the germline V gene are SGHRS and YFSETQ. CDR3 loop: CASSLGGGGTEAFF. Here the CDR3 DNA reads TGCGCCAGCAGCTTGGGAGGAGGAGGCACTGAAGCTTTCTTT. The whole variable domain, remainder taken from reference TRBV5-1 and TRBJ1-1, is KAGVTQTPRYLIKTRGQQVTLSCSPISGHRSVSWYQQTPGQGLQFLFEYFSETQRNKGNFPGRFSGRQFSNSRSEMNVSTLELGDSALYLCASSLGGGGTEAFFGQGTRLTVV.

The chain uses TRBV6-6 and TRBJ1-4; D not certain. Germline-derived CDR1 and CDR2 are MNHNY and SVGAGI (reference sequence). V was pared by 4 bases and J by 3 bases, with 15 bases between. The CDR3 has 16 residues. CDR3: CASSWALYAPNEKLFF. CDR3 in DNA: TGTGCCAGCAGTTGGGCGCTTTATGCACCTAATGAAAAACTGTTTTTT.

This chain links TRBV25-1 with TRBJ2-7; D uncertain. This CDR3 region has 14 residues. Trimming left V 4 bases short and J 0 bases short, with 10 bases between. The germline V gene encodes CDR1 MGHDK and CDR2 SYGVNS. The CDR3 spells CASSGQVNSYEQYF. The CDR3 DNA follows: TGTGCCAGCAGTGGCCAGGTAAACTCCTACGAGCAGTACTTC.

The chain couples TRBV3-1 (or the pseudogene TRBV3-2) to TRBJ2-7; TRBD2 aligns across 8 bases. Trimming cost V 1 base and J 0 bases; bases outside gene matches: 2. The CDR3 length is 15 residues. Germline CDR1 LGHDT, CDR2 YNNKEL (reference sequence). CDR3 in amino acids: CASSQGTSLSYEQYF. DNA of the CDR3: TGTGCCAGCAGCCAAGGGACTAGCCTCTCCTACGAGCAGTACTTC.

The chain's CDR3 is CASSLFAGGAVFTGELFF. The CDR3, as DNA: TGTGCCAGCAGCTTGTTTGCTGGGGGCGCAGTTTTTACCGGGGAGCTGTTTTTT. The chain links TRBV7-2 to TRBJ2-2, with D possibly being TRBD1 (6 bases). The CDR3 runs to 18 residues. V was shortened by 3 bases and J by 5 bases, with 22 bases between the two germline ends. Germline CDR1 and CDR2: SGHTA and FQGNSA.

The chain couples TRBV28 to TRBJ2-2; 10 bases align to TRBD1. The germline V gene has CDR1 MDHEN and CDR2 SYDVKM. This CDR3 region has 15 residues. Losses at the gene ends were 3 bases for V and 5 bases for J; bases not matched to a gene: 3. The CDR3 reads CASSFGTGVTGELFF. The CDR3 DNA reads as TGTGCCAGCAGTTTCGGGACAGGGGTTACCGGGGAGCTGTTTTTT.

This clone was recorded a few times. This rearrangement joins TRBV24-1 to TRBJ2-7; 7 bases agree with TRBD1. The J segment lost 0 bases and the V segment lost 5 bases, leaving 6 bases of the junction unmatched. CDR3 length: 15 amino acids. Germline V CDR1 and CDR2: KGHDR, SFDVKD. The CDR3 coding sequence is TGTGCCACCAGTGGTCCGGGACAGCACTCCTACGAGCAGTACTTC. It encodes CATSGPGQHSYEQYF.

This clone was seen a single time. The CDR3 nucleotides are TGTGCCAGCAGAGCCGACAGGGGAGGCACTGAAGCTTTCTTT. This translates into CASRADRGGTEAFF. The rearrangement joins TRBV2 to TRBJ1-1, with TRBD1 matching 8 bases. Per germline, CDR1 SNHLY and CDR2 FYNNEI. The CDR3 sequence is 14 residues long. J gave up 4 bases and V 6 bases, and 7 bases lay outside the gene matches.

The rearrangement joins TRBV10-3 to TRBJ2-6, with 11 bases fitting TRBD1. The germline V gene encodes CDR1 ENHRY and CDR2 SYGVKD. The junction had 4 bases not matched to a gene; V was cut back by 7 bases and J by 2 bases. The CDR3 consists of 16 residues. The CDR3 DNA reads TGTGCCATCAATGGACAGGGGGCAACTGGGGCCAACGTCCTGACTTTC. This translates into CAINGQGATGANVLTF.

The chain employs TRBV28 and TRBJ1-6; 8 bases fit TRBD1. Germline assignment: CDR1 MDHEN and CDR2 SYDVKM. This CDR3 spans 13 amino acids. Losses at the gene ends were 6 bases for V and 5 bases for J; bases not matched to a gene: 0. CDR3 region: CASRTGDNSPLHF. CDR3 sequence (DNA): TGTGCCAGCAGGACAGGGGATAATTCACCCCTCCACTTT.

This chain joins TRBV21-1 and TRBJ2-7; TRBD1, the D gene given by the table, was not confirmed from the DNA. TRBV21-1 is a documented pseudogene. The CDR3 runs to 9 residues. CDR3 sequence reads: CASSQGQYF. CDR3 nucleotide sequence: TGTGCCAGCAGTCAGGGGCAGTACTTC.

The rearrangement joins TRBV7-7 to TRBJ2-5, with TRBD1 as a possible D gene (6 bases). Trimming removed 5 bases at V and 5 bases at J, with 18 bases between. Germline CDR1 is SSHAT and CDR2 is FNYEAQ (reference sequence). This CDR3 region has 15 residues. The CDR3 loop reads CASSQQGFLVETQYF. CDR3 in DNA: TGTGCCAGCAGCCAACAGGGATTTCTTGTCGAGACCCAGTACTTC.

The chain combines TRBV15 with TRBJ2-7; 9 bases are a match to TRBD2. Germline V CDR1 and CDR2: LNHNV, YYDKDF (reference sequence). V was clipped by 2 bases and J by 2 bases; unmatched bases: 10. The CDR3 is made up of 17 amino acids. The DNA of the CDR3 is TGTGCCACCAGCAGATTAACGCCGACTAGCGGAACCTACGAGCAGTACTTC. This encodes CATSRLTPTSGTYEQYF.

V gene TRBV14 combines with J gene TRBJ2-7; no definite D call. V lost 1 base to trimming and J lost 9 bases, with 16 bases between them. From germline, CDR1 is SGHDN and CDR2 FVKESK. CDR3 length equals 14 residues. The CDR3 protein is CASSQGMRSLMQYF. CDR3 bases: TGTGCCAGCAGCCAAGGGATGCGGAGTCTGATGCAGTACTTC. Full variable domain (remainder filled in from reference TRBV14 and TRBJ2-7): EAGVTQFPSHSVIEKGQTVTLRCDPISGHDNLYWYRRVMGKEIKFLLHFVKESKQDESGMPNNRFLAERTGGTYSTLKVQPAELEDSGVYFCASSQGMRSLMQYFGPGTRLTVT.

The chain couples TRBV7-2 to TRBJ2-6; the match to TRBD1 covers 9 bases. CDR3 length: 16 amino acids. Germline V gene lookup returns CDR1 SGHTA and CDR2 FQGNSA. Trimming took 5 bases from V and 6 from J; bases not matched to a gene: 8. Here the CDR3 reads CASSPVRDREANVLTF. CDR3 DNA: TGTGCCAGCAGCCCCGTCCGGGACAGGGAGGCCAACGTCCTGACTTTC.

The genes are TRBV6-6 and TRBJ1-4, with 10 bases aligning to TRBD1. The CDR3 is 18 amino acids. The J segment lost 7 bases and the V segment lost 5 bases, leaving 16 bases of the junction unmatched. Per germline, CDR1 MNHNY and CDR2 SVGAGI (reference sequence). The CDR3 nucleotides are TGTGCCAGCAGTCCTCGACGGGACAGGGGATTTTTCGGTGAAAAACTGTTTTTT. Protein sequence: CASSPRRDRGFFGEKLFF.

The count of this clone is one. In DNA, the CDR3 is TGTGCCAGCAGCTTAGGAGGACAGGGTATTGGTGGAAACACCATATATTTT. Translating it yields CASSLGGQGIGGNTIYF. This chain joins TRBV7-2 and TRBJ1-3; 8 bases align to TRBD1. Germline loops: CDR1 SGHTA, CDR2 FQGNSA. This CDR3 has 17 amino acids. The V gene end was trimmed by 1 base and the J gene end by 3 bases; junction bases not matched to a gene: 8.

The J gene is TRBJ2-7, the V gene TRBV7-8, with 10 bases fitting TRBD2. Germline assignment: CDR1 SGHVS and CDR2 FQNEAQ. V was pared by 5 bases and J by 2 bases, with 12 bases of the junction left unmatched. The CDR3 sequence is 17 residues long. CDR3 loop: CASSVSRGLAVTYEQYF. The CDR3 coding sequence is TGTGCCAGCAGCGTAAGTCGTGGACTAGCGGTAACCTACGAGCAGTACTTC.

The chain links TRBV5-6 to TRBJ1-2, with TRBD1 identical over 10 bases. CDR1 and CDR2 from the germline V gene are SGHDT and YYEEEE. This CDR3 contains 14 residues. The J segment lost 5 bases and the V segment lost 0 bases, leaving 1 base of the junction unmatched. The DNA for the CDR3 is TGTGCCAGCAGCTTGGGGACAGGGGGGTATGGCTACACCTTC. Translated: CASSLGTGGYGYTF. Looking up the rest from reference TRBV5-6 and TRBJ1-2 gives the full variable domain: DAGVTQSPTHLIKTRGQQVTLRCSPKSGHDTVSWYQQALGQGPQFIFQYYEEEERQRGNFPDRFSGHQFPNYSSELNVNALLLGDSALYLCASSLGTGGYGYTFGSGTRLTVV.

In this sample, this clone turned up a few times. The chain couples TRBV25-1 to TRBJ1-4; no reliable D call. This CDR3 is 13 amino acids long. CDR1 is MGHDK and CDR2 is SYGVNS in the germline V gene. Trimming took off 8 bases at V and 2 bases at J, with 9 bases between the two ends. In nucleotides, the CDR3 is TGTGCCAGCCACCAGAGGACTAATGAAAAACTGTTTTTT. This codes for CASHQRTNEKLFF.